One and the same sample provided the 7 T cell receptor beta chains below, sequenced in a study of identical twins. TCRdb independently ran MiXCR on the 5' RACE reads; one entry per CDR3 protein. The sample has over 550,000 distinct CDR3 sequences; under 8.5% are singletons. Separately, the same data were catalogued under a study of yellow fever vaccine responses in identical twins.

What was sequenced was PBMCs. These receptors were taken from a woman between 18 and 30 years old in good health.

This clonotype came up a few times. The CDR3 spells CASSRQGGGREQFF. The CDR3 nucleotides read TGCGCCAGCAGCCGACAGGGAGGGGGTCGAGAGCAGTTCTTC. The chain is built from TRBV4-1 and TRBJ2-1; D possibly uses TRBD1 or TRBD2 (7 bases each). Trimming removed 4 bases from V and 10 bases from J, with 17 bases in between. CDR3 length: 14 amino acids. From germline, CDR1 is MGHRA and CDR2 YSYEKL.

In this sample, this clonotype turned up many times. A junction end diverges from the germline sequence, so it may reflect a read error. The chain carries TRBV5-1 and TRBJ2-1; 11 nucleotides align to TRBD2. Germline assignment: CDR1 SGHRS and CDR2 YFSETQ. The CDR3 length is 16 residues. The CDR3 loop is CASSSLLAGGYNEQFF. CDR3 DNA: TGTGCCAGCAGCTCGTTGCTAGCGGGAGGTTACAATGAGCAGTTCTTC.

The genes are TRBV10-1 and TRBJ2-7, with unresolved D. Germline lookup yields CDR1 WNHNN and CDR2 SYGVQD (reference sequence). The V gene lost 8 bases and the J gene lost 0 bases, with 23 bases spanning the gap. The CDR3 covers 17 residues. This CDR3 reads CASSNADVSDNSYEQYF. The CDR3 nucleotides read TGCGCCAGCTCCAACGCGGACGTAAGTGACAACTCCTACGAGCAGTACTTC.

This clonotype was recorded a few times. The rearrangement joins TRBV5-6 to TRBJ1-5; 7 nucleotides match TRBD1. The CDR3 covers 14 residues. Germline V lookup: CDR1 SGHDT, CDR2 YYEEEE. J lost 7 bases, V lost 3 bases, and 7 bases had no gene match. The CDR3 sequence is CASSSRQGRQPQHF. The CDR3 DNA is TGTGCCAGCAGCTCTCGACAGGGCCGACAGCCCCAGCATTTT.

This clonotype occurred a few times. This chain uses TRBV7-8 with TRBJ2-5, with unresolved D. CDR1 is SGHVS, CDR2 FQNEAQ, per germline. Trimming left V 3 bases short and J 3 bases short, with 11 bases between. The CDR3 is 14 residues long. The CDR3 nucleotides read TGTGCCAGCAGCTTTGACTCCTACAAAGAGACCCAGTACTTC. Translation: CASSFDSYKETQYF. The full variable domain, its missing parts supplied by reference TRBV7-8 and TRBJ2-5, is GAGVSQSPRYKVAKRGQDVALRCDPISGHVSLFWYQQALGQGPEFLTYFQNEAQLDKSGLPSDRFFAERPEGSVSTLKIQRTQQEDSAVYLCASSFDSYKETQYFGPGTRLLVL.

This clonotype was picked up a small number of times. The CDR3 DNA follows: TGCGCCAGCAGCTTGGCCAATCCAGAGACCCAGTACTTC. Encoded protein: CASSLANPETQYF. This rearrangement joins TRBV5-1 to TRBJ2-5, with D uncertain. The CDR3 spans 13 residues. Germline V gene data show CDR1 as SGHRS and CDR2 as YFSETQ. Trimming shortened V by 0 bases and J by 4 bases, and 7 bases separated the two germline ends.

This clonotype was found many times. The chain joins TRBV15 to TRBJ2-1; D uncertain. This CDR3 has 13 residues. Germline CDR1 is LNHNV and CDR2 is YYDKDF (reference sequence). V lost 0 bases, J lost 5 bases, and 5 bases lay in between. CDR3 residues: CATSREADNEQFF. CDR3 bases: TGTGCCACCAGCAGAGAGGCAGACAATGAGCAGTTCTTC.